The clone carrying this T cell receptor (beta chain) was counted a single time. This record belongs to a study of blood T cell repertoires in COVID-19. The assay was immunoSEQ multiplex PCR, and TCRdb's table has in-frame clones only and misses some. The sample gives under 60,000 clones, 65% to 80% of which show up once; 20% to 30% is in the top ten. CDR1 is SEHNR and CDR2 is FQNEAQ in the germline V gene (reference sequence). Trimming removed 8 bases at V and 7 bases at J, with 15 bases between. The CDR3 loop spans 13 amino acids. The sequencing sample was made of peripheral blood. The J gene is TRBJ2-1, the V gene TRBV7-9, with a possible D match to TRBD1 (6 bases). The sequence came from a man in his 70s with acute or convalescent COVID-19. The CDR3 protein is CASAFRGANEQFF. The CDR3 nucleotides are TGTGCCAGCGCATTCAGGGGCGCGAATGAGCAGTTCTTC.